This TCR beta chain originates from a study of shared clonotypes between healthy human individuals. Overall study: Donors consisted of a couple of women and a few men between 18 and 49.

Findings and caveats of the study: Donor clonotype sharing was expected to depend on sequencing depth. Larger estimated richness was generally seen in naive subsets than in memory subsets. Donors were few, which limited the genetic and exposure-history diversity represented.

This clone was picked up a small number of times. Its antigen is as yet unknown. Assay: immunoSEQ multiplex PCR; the TCRdb copy retains only in-frame clones and omits some. Of approximately 2.5 million clones in the sample, roughly 93% were seen once. The clonotype was recovered from a young man in good health. Some clones in this sample may be carry-over from other donors' samples. Sequencing input: naive CD4+ T cells from PBMCs. The subset: CD45RA+ positively selected.

CDR3: CASSLANMNTEAFF. In DNA, the CDR3 is TGCGCCAGCAGCTTGGCCAACATGAACACTGAAGCTTTCTTT. The chain combines TRBV5-1 with TRBJ1-1; D gene ambiguous. Germline V gene lookup returns CDR1 SGHRS and CDR2 YFSETQ. V shed 0 bases and J shed 0 bases, with 6 bases lying between them. CDR3 size: 14 residues.